The 17 T cell receptor beta chains given below trace back to one sample, sequenced in a study of cytomegalovirus exposure and HLA in healthy donors. PCR involved 60 Vbeta and 13 Jbeta primers. Using immunoSEQ multiplex PCR, the repertoire was profiled, and TCRdb retains in-frame clones only, with some absent. The sample has roughly 100,000 clones; around 76% are singletons. The sequencing sample was made of PBMCs. These receptor sequences come from a man aged 40-49 years in good health and CMV-seropositive.

This clone was seen a handful of times. The rearrangement links TRBV7-2 to TRBJ1-4; D gene ambiguous. Germline loops: CDR1 SGHTA, CDR2 FQGNSA. The CDR3 length is 15 residues. The ends were cut back, 3 bases at V and 0 bases at J, with 8 bases in the middle. This chain's CDR3 is CASSFQVATNEKLFF. The CDR3 nucleotides read TGTGCCAGCAGCTTTCAGGTAGCAACTAATGAAAAACTGTTTTTT. Full variable domain (rest looked up from reference TRBV7-2 and TRBJ1-4): GAGVSQSPSNKVTEKGKDVELRCDPISGHTALYWYRQSLGQGLEFLIYFQGNSAPDKSGLPSDRFSAERTGGSVSTLTIQRTQQEDSAVYLCASSFQVATNEKLFFGSGTQLSVL.

The chain uses TRBV4-1 and TRBJ1-6; 7 positions agree with TRBD1. V shed 4 bases, J shed 8 bases, and the junction held 11 bases outside the gene matches. The germline V gene encodes CDR1 MGHRA and CDR2 YSYEKL. This CDR3 is built from 16 residues. The CDR3 protein is CASSPRQGIVDSPLHF. CDR3 coding DNA: TGCGCCAGCAGCCCCAGACAGGGTATCGTTGATTCACCCCTCCACTTT.

In this sample, this clone turned up a few times. This chain links TRBV9 with TRBJ1-5, with D possibly matching TRBD1 (6 bases). The V and J ends lost 7 bases and 2 bases respectively, with 13 bases between them. The CDR3 loop spans 14 amino acids. In germline, CDR1 is SGDLS, CDR2 YYNGEE. CDR3 in amino acids: CASSEGGGNQPQHF. The CDR3 nucleotides are TGTGCCAGCTCAGAAGGGGGGGGCAATCAGCCCCAGCATTTT.

The V call is TRBV10-1, the J call TRBJ2-5; 9 bases match TRBD1. From germline, CDR1 is WNHNN and CDR2 SYGVQD (reference sequence). CDR3 size: 16 residues. Trimming at V came to 6 bases and at J to 4 bases, leaving 12 bases not matched to a gene. CDR3 loop: CASRHEDRGEPETQYF. CDR3 nucleotide sequence: TGCGCCAGCAGGCACGAGGACAGGGGTGAACCAGAGACCCAGTACTTC.

The chain joins TRBV6-5 to TRBJ2-4; weak D call: TRBD1 (6 bases). From germline, CDR1 is MNHEY and CDR2 SVGAGI. Trimming left V 6 bases short and J 0 bases short, with 15 bases between. The CDR3 spans 16 residues. CDR3 sequence: CASRYRDTKAKNIQYF. In nucleotides, the CDR3 is TGTGCCAGCAGATACCGGGACACCAAAGCCAAAAACATTCAGTACTTC.

V gene TRBV18 combines with J gene TRBJ2-3; 9 bases align to TRBD2. With 5 bases clipped from V and 6 bases from J, the junction kept 12 bases outside the gene matches. CDR1 and CDR2 from the germline V gene are KGHSH and LQKENI. The CDR3 consists of 16 residues. The CDR3 DNA reads TGTGCCAGCTCATCCTATAGCGGGGGTACAGCGGATACGCAGTATTTT. Its protein product is CASSSYSGGTADTQYF.

The chain carries TRBV5-1 and TRBJ2-1; 9 nucleotides agree with TRBD2. The V gene's germline CDR1 is SGHRS and CDR2 YFSETQ. The length of the CDR3 is 17 residues. V lost 2 bases, J lost 0 bases, and 6 bases stayed unmatched. Written as DNA, the CDR3 is TGCGCCAGCAGCTTAACAAATAGCGGGAGCTCCTACAATGAGCAGTTCTTC. It yields the protein CASSLTNSGSSYNEQFF. The variable domain in full, with the rest retrieved from reference TRBV5-1 and TRBJ2-1, is KAGVTQTPRYLIKTRGQQVTLSCSPISGHRSVSWYQQTPGQGLQFLFEYFSETQRNKGNFPGRFSGRQFSNSRSEMNVSTLELGDSALYLCASSLTNSGSSYNEQFFGPGTRLTVL.

The chain links TRBV7-9 to TRBJ2-7; the D gene is possibly TRBD1 (6 bases). V gave up 5 bases and J gave up 7 bases, with 21 bases separating them. The CDR3 is 15 amino acids. Germline values: CDR1 SEHNR, CDR2 FQNEAQ (reference sequence). The CDR3 coding sequence is TGTGCCAGCAGCGTGACAGGCCCCCAGATCTCGGAGCAGTACTTC. Protein sequence: CASSVTGPQISEQYF.

Remarks on this clone: Sequence at one end of the junction differs from germline and may be a read error. This chain joins TRBV27 and TRBJ2-6; D perhaps matches TRBD1 (5 bases). The germline V gene encodes CDR1 MNHEY and CDR2 SMNVEV (reference sequence). The CDR3 totals 19 residues. This CDR3 reads CASSPYPGREASGANGLTF. In DNA, the CDR3 is TGTGCCAGCAGTCCCTATCCGGGCCGAGAAGCTTCTGGGGCCAACGGCCTGACTTTC.

The V and J genes are TRBV7-9 and TRBJ1-2; maybe TRBD1 (6 bases). Germline CDR1 and CDR2: SEHNR and FQNEAQ (reference sequence). Between the trimmed V and J ends, which lost 10 bases and 4 bases, there was a span of 16 bases. The CDR3 is 13 residues long. Here the CDR3 reads CATSGGGGYGYTF. The CDR3 DNA reads TGTGCCACTAGTGGGGGCGGAGGCTATGGCTACACCTTC.

This chain links TRBV18 with TRBJ2-3, with D perhaps TRBD1 (6 bases). Germline-derived CDR1 and CDR2 are KGHSH and LQKENI. The CDR3 runs 15 residues. Trimming stripped 3 bases from V and 5 bases from J, with 15 bases between. The CDR3, as DNA: TGTGCCAGCTCACCGACAGGAACCCAGCTAGATACGCAGTATTTT. Amino acid sequence: CASSPTGTQLDTQYF. Full variable domain (missing parts from reference TRBV18 and TRBJ2-3): NAGVMQNPRHLVRRRGQEARLRCSPMKGHSHVYWYRQLPEEGLKFMVYLQKENIIDESGMPKERFSAEFPKEGPSILRIQQVVRGDSAAYFCASSPTGTQLDTQYFGPGTRLTVL.

The table lists this clone with a few counts. The chain is built from TRBV4-3 and TRBJ2-5; D gene unclear. The germline V gene has CDR1 LGHNA and CDR2 YSLEER. V was shortened by 0 bases and J by 1 base, with 9 bases between the two germline ends. The CDR3 is 15 residues long. The DNA for the CDR3 is TGCGCCAGCAGCCAAGATTCTCACAGCCAAGAGACCCAGTACTTC. Amino acid sequence: CASSQDSHSQETQYF.

The rearrangement links TRBV7-8 to TRBJ2-7; 12 positions agree with TRBD2. V gave up 5 bases and J gave up 4 bases; unmatched junction bases: 6. Looked up from germline, CDR1 is SGHVS and CDR2 is FQNEAQ. This CDR3 spans 15 amino acids. CDR3 DNA sequence: TGTGCCAGCAGCCAAGGACTAGCGGGATGGTACGAGCAGTACTTC. The encoded protein is CASSQGLAGWYEQYF.

The CDR3 here is CASSLAATSNQPQHF. CDR3 DNA sequence: TGTGCCAGCAGCTTAGCGGCAACTAGCAATCAGCCCCAGCATTTT. The chain carries TRBV7-2 and TRBJ1-5; D remains unclear. The CDR3 is made up of 15 amino acids. Trimming removed 0 bases at V and 0 bases at J, with 6 bases between. Germline CDR1 is SGHTA and CDR2 is FQGNSA.

This clone was found a few times. The chain is built from TRBV25-1 and TRBJ1-2; 7 bases fit TRBD1. The CDR3 contains 15 residues. The junction had 8 bases not matched to a gene; V was cut back by 2 bases and J by 5 bases. CDR1 is MGHDK and CDR2 is SYGVNS in the germline V gene. The CDR3 DNA reads TGTGCCAGCAGTGAACGAGGGGGCGCAGGGTATGGCTACACCTTC. This codes for CASSERGGAGYGYTF.

This sequence joins TRBV7-6 and TRBJ2-1, with 8 bases fitting TRBD2. Trimming took 4 bases from V and 2 from J; bases not matched to a gene: 4. Per germline, CDR1 SGHVS and CDR2 FNYEAQ. CDR3 length: 15 amino acids. CDR3 nucleotide sequence: TGTGCCAGCAGCTATACTAGCGGTACCTACAATGAGCAGTTCTTC. Protein sequence: CASSYTSGTYNEQFF.

V is TRBV19 and J is TRBJ2-3; 11 bases match TRBD2. CDR3 size: 17 residues. J was trimmed by 4 bases and V by 5 bases; bases with no gene match: 11. Germline V CDR1 and CDR2: LNHDA, SQIVND (reference sequence). The CDR3 nucleotides read TGTGCCAGTAGTGTCTCAGGGGTAGCGGGGGGGCCAGATACGCAGTATTTT. Translating gives CASSVSGVAGGPDTQYF.